The rows below give T cell receptor beta chains drawn from one sample of a study of vaccination and CD4 T cells after COVID-19. No antigen has been assigned to these receptors. TCRdb reprocessed the PCR reads via MiXCR and lists one record per CDR3 protein. Of approximately 15,000 distinct CDR3 sequences listed, about a third are singletons. Material for sequencing was cultured CD4+ T cells from blood. These receptors originate from a human donor with COVID-19. Both conserved end residues are part of each CDR3. The D gene is left open where the match is weak. A row's size may be missing; if present it is once, few, many or a size class.

NA	NA	TRBV12-3/TRBV12-4	TRBJ2-5	TGTGCCAGCAGTTTTTCGGGCTTAGAGACCCAGTACTTC	CASSFSGLETQYF
TRBD2	NA	TRBV27	TRBJ2-1	TGTGCCAGCAGATCGACTAGCGGGTCCTACAATGAGCAGTTCTTC	CASRSTSGSYNEQFF
NA	NA	TRBV11-3	TRBJ2-2	TGTGCCAGCAGCCCATCGGGGTGGGGGGGGGCCCTGAACACCGGGGAGCTGTTTTTT	CASSPSGWGGALNTGELFF
NA	NA	TRBV7-8	TRBJ2-3	TGTGCCAGCACTCAGGGGCCAGATACGCAGTATTTT	CASTQGPDTQYF
NA	NA	TRBV5-8	TRBJ2-7	TGTGCCAGCAGCCGGGACATGGCCTCCGAGCAGTACTTC	CASSRDMASEQYF
TRBD1	NA	TRBV6-1	TRBJ2-2	TGTGCCAGCAGTGAACTGGGACAGGGTTCCGGGGAGCTGTTTTTT	CASSELGQGSGELFF
TRBD1	NA	TRBV20-1	TRBJ2-2	TGCAGTGCTAGAGATCGACAGGGGAACACCGGGGAGCTGTTTTTT	CSARDRQGNTGELFF
NA	NA	TRBV12-3/TRBV12-4	TRBJ1-1	TGTGCCAGCAGTTTAGAGGCAGGGTTCCGCGGAGCTTTCTTT	CASSLEAGFRGAFF
TRBD1	few	TRBV6-1	TRBJ1-1	TGTGCCAGCAGTGAAGTTCCAGGGGGACGCAGGGCTGAAGCTTTCTTT	CASSEVPGGRRAEAFF
NA	NA	TRBV2	TRBJ1-1	TGTGCCAGCACCGCAGAGAAGAACACTGAAGCTTTCTTT	CASTAEKNTEAFF
NA	NA	TRBV7-6	TRBJ1-6	TGTGCCAGCAGCTCGGACAGCGGTAATTCACCCCTCCACTTT	CASSSDSGNSPLHF
NA	NA	TRBV9	TRBJ2-3	TGTGCCAGCAGCGTCCTGGCGGACCCCAGCACAGATACGCAGTATTTT	CASSVLADPSTDTQYF
TRBD1	NA	TRBV7-9	TRBJ2-3	TGTGCCAGCAGCCCGGGACAGGGTTTAGCAGCAGATACGCAGTATTTT	CASSPGQGLAADTQYF
TRBD2	NA	TRBV7-2	TRBJ2-7	TGTGCCAGCAGCTCAAGTGGACGGGGGGGCTCGGTAGAGCAGTACTTC	CASSSSGRGGSVEQYF
TRBD1	NA	TRBV24-1	TRBJ2-5	TGTGCCACATCGGACAGGGGCGATTTCCAAGAGACCCAGTACTTC	CATSDRGDFQETQYF
NA	NA	TRBV5-4	TRBJ2-3	TGTGCCAGCAGTTTGCCAGGGGTGGGGACCACAGATACGCAGTATTTT	CASSLPGVGTTDTQYF
TRBD1	NA	TRBV11-2	TRBJ1-2	TGTGCCAGCAGCCCGCCGTCCGGGGACAGGGGGCGAAGGGGCTACACCTTC	CASSPPSGDRGRRGYTF
TRBD1	NA	TRBV14	TRBJ2-1	TGTGCCAGCAGCCTCCGGGACAGGGCACGATATGAGCAGTTCTTC	CASSLRDRARYEQFF
NA	NA	TRBV29-1	TRBJ1-2	TGCAGCACGCGGGGTCCTAACTATGGCTACACCTTC	CSTRGPNYGYTF
TRBD1	few	TRBV6-1	TRBJ1-1	TGTGCCAGCAGGGACCGGGACAGGGGACGCGCTGAAGCTTTCTTT	CASRDRDRGRAEAFF
TRBD2	few	TRBV20-1	TRBJ2-5	TGCAGTGCTAGGATAGCGGGGGGGCCACGAAAGGAGACCCAGTACTTC	CSARIAGGPRKETQYF
NA	few	TRBV27	TRBJ2-6	TGTGCCAGCAGTCCCCCGTGGCCGCCCCCCCCCCTGGGGGCCAACGTCCTGACTTTC	CASSPPWPPPPLGANVLTF
TRBD1	NA	TRBV27	TRBJ1-2	TGTGCCAGCGGACTCCGGGACAGAGGAATCAACTATGGCTACACCTTC	CASGLRDRGINYGYTF
NA	NA	TRBV2	TRBJ1-3	TGTGCCAGCAGTGGGTTCTCTGGAAACACCATATATTTT	CASSGFSGNTIYF
TRBD1	NA	TRBV20-1	TRBJ1-6	TGCAGTCCTCACGACAGGGTCGGGCCACCCCTCCACTTT	CSPHDRVGPPLHF
NA	NA	TRBV28	TRBJ1-2	TGTGCCAGCAGTTTCCAAAAGGGGGGTCCGATCGGCTACACCTTC	CASSFQKGGPIGYTF